A single sample is the source of the 15 T cell receptor beta chains below, sequenced in a study of T cell repertoires in cytomegalovirus infection. TCRdb itself ran the reads through MiXCR, one entry per CDR3 protein. The sample includes more than 650,000 distinct CDR3 sequences, approximately 40% seen only once; the top ten take under 3%. Sequencing was done on a sample of PBMCs. Receptor source: a human donor in good health (CMV status not recorded). Some clones in this sample may be carry-over from other donors' samples.

This clonotype was recorded a few times. J is TRBJ1-1 and V is TRBV19; D remains unclear. The CDR3 length is 14 residues. V lost 4 bases and J 4 bases, leaving 13 bases between the germline ends. Germline CDR1 is LNHDA and CDR2 is SQIVND (reference sequence). Here the CDR3 reads CASSRTGWSTEAFF. The CDR3 nucleotides are TGTGCCAGTAGTAGGACGGGATGGAGCACTGAAGCTTTCTTT.

This clonotype has just a few counts. The genes are TRBV6-1 and TRBJ2-7, with 9 positions matching TRBD1. CDR3 length: 15 amino acids. CDR1 MNHNS and CDR2 SASEGT come from the germline V gene. The V segment lost 5 bases and the J segment 7 bases; nucleotides outside the gene matches: 12. The CDR3, as DNA: TGTGCCAGCAGTAAAACGACACAGGGGGCGGGTGAGCAGTACTTC. It codes for CASSKTTQGAGEQYF.

This clonotype has more than one count but fewer than ten. The rearrangement joins TRBV20-1 to TRBJ2-2, with D perhaps assigned TRBD1 or TRBD2 (5 bases each). CDR1 and CDR2 from the germline V gene are DFQATT and SNEGSKA (reference sequence). V was clipped by 1 base and J by 8 bases, with 17 bases between them. This CDR3 comprises 15 residues. The DNA for the CDR3 is TGCAGTGCTAGAGGTGGGACCCTCTCAAGTGGGGAGCTGTTTTTT. It translates to CSARGGTLSSGELFF.

This clonotype has ten or more counts. The chain joins TRBV7-8 to TRBJ1-3; a weak D match, TRBD1 (5 bases). Germline loops: CDR1 SGHVS, CDR2 FQNEAQ. This CDR3 has 15 residues. V shed 4 bases and J shed 11 bases, with 21 bases lying between them. The CDR3: CASSYGGQGEGAIYF. The CDR3 DNA reads TGTGCCAGCAGCTATGGAGGGCAGGGAGAAGGTGCCATATATTTT.

Of note for this clonotype: Germline and junction disagree at one end, which may indicate a read error. As DNA, the CDR3 is TGTGCCAGTAGTTCAAGCGGGAGGACGTACAATGAGCCGTTCTTC. This encodes CASSSSGRTYNEPFF. The chain carries TRBV19 and TRBJ2-1; 9 bases fit TRBD2. Germline-derived CDR1 and CDR2 are LNHDA and SQIVND (reference sequence). The CDR3 is made up of 15 amino acids.

This clonotype was seen a handful of times. The J gene is TRBJ1-4, the V gene TRBV4-1, with D unresolved. With 1 base removed from V and 5 bases from J, the gap between germline ends came to 8 bases. CDR3 length: 14 amino acids. Per the germline V gene, CDR1 is MGHRA and CDR2 is YSYEKL. CDR3 loop: CASSQGQLNEKLFF. CDR3 nucleotide sequence: TGCGCCAGCAGCCAAGGGCAGTTAAATGAAAAACTGTTTTTT.

V is TRBV6-2 or TRBV6-3 and J is TRBJ2-7; no definite D call. Germline V gene data show CDR1 as MNHEY and CDR2 as SVGEGT. The CDR3 has 15 amino acids. Trimming took 2 bases from V and 1 from J, leaving 12 bases between them. CDR3 protein: CASSYLLGSSYEQYF. In nucleotides, the CDR3 is TGTGCCAGCAGTTACCTACTTGGCAGTTCCTACGAGCAGTACTTC.

The rearrangement links TRBV24-1 to TRBJ1-1; D might be TRBD1 (6 bases). Per germline, CDR1 KGHDR and CDR2 SFDVKD. The CDR3 loop spans 13 amino acids. Trimming removed 6 bases from V and 1 base from J, with 8 bases in between. CDR3 loop: CATSNRANTEAFF. As DNA, the CDR3 is TGTGCCACCAGTAACAGGGCGAACACTGAAGCTTTCTTT.

The genes are TRBV24-1 and TRBJ2-2; 9 nucleotides align to TRBD1. Looked up from germline, CDR1 is KGHDR and CDR2 is SFDVKD. V trimming: 4 bases; J trimming: 1 base; junction bases outside the gene matches: 3. The CDR3 has 16 amino acids. The CDR3 protein is CATSETGQGNTGELFF. The DNA for the CDR3 is TGTGCCACCAGTGAAACGGGACAGGGGAACACCGGGGAGCTGTTTTTT.

This clonotype showed up many times. This chain links TRBV7-9 with TRBJ2-5; 12 nucleotides match TRBD2. Germline trimming cut 3 bases from V and 5 bases from J; bases unmatched to any gene: 4. The germline gives CDR1 SEHNR, CDR2 FQNEAQ (reference sequence). The CDR3 is made up of 15 amino acids. CDR3 amino acids: CASSLLAGGYETQYF. The CDR3 DNA is TGTGCCAGCAGCTTGCTAGCGGGAGGGTACGAGACCCAGTACTTC.

V and J are TRBV20-1 and TRBJ2-4; D may be TRBD1 (6 bases). The CDR3 has 15 residues. Trimming removed 3 bases at V and 8 bases at J, with 20 bases between. Germline V gives CDR1 DFQATT, CDR2 SNEGSKA (reference sequence). CDR3 sequence (DNA): TGCAGTGCTAGGGGTTCTGAGGGGGTACAAGACATTCAGTACTTC. Protein product: CSARGSEGVQDIQYF.

A note on this clonotype: Since no conserved phenylalanine or tryptophan closes the CDR3, a read error is the likely cause. V and J are TRBV7-9 and TRBJ1-4; 11 positions agree with TRBD1. The CDR3 covers 19 residues. J was trimmed by 4 bases and V by 6 bases; bases with no gene match: 16. Germline loops: CDR1 SEHNR, CDR2 FQNEAQ (reference sequence). The CDR3 coding sequence is TGTGCCAGCAGTAGAGGGACAGGGGGACTCGGTGAGATTAATGAAAAACTGTTTTGT. This sequence encodes CASSRGTGGLGEINEKLFC.

A remark on this clonotype: Here the CDR3 omits its conserved ending phenylalanine or tryptophan, so a read error is the likely source. The J gene is TRBJ2-7, the V gene TRBV12-3 or TRBV12-4; 8 nucleotides match TRBD2. The CDR3 consists of 16 residues. V gave up 5 bases and J gave up 0 bases; unmatched junction bases: 9. Here the CDR3 DNA reads TGTGCCAGCAGTCCCTTTAGCGGGAAGAGCTCCTACGAGCAGTACTGC. This translates into CASSPFSGKSSYEQYC.

This clonotype was found a few times. V is TRBV11-2 and J is TRBJ1-2, with D unclear. The germline CDR1 and CDR2 sequences are SGHAT and FQNNGV. The ends were cut back, 3 bases at V and 6 bases at J, with 14 bases in the middle. This CDR3 is built from 14 residues. This CDR3 is CASSLMTSRHGYTF. The CDR3 DNA follows: TGTGCCAGCAGCTTGATGACGAGTCGACATGGCTACACCTTC.

On this clonotype itself: A read error may explain this, as a much larger clone is one base away. V gene TRBV7-2 combines with J gene TRBJ2-1; 12 bases agree with TRBD2. The CDR3 length is 17 residues. CDR1 and CDR2 (germline): SGHTA, FQGNSA. V was pared by 3 bases and J by 3 bases, with 6 bases of the junction left unmatched. The CDR3 spells CASSFPRTSGIYNEQFF. The DNA for the CDR3 is TGTGCCAGCAGCTTCCCCCGGACTAGCGGGATCTACAATGAGCAGTTCTTC.